The 3 T cell receptor beta chains presented below share a single source sample, sequenced in a study of T cell clones after liver transplantation. Libraries were prepared by immunoSEQ multiplex PCR; TCRdb keeps only in-frame clonotypes and omits some of them. The table lists about 99,000 clones, 82% of them singletons. Sequenced material: CD4+ T cells from blood, taken before liver transplant. These receptors originate from a human donor who received a liver transplant.

The sample holds one count of this clone. The J gene is TRBJ2-7, the V gene TRBV6-1; 7 bases fit TRBD1. This CDR3 spans 14 amino acids. The germline CDR1 and CDR2 sequences are MNHNS and SASEGT. J lost 5 bases, V lost 7 bases, and 11 bases had no gene match. Written as DNA, the CDR3 is TGTGCCAGCACCTTACGGGGACAGATACACGAGCAGTACTTC. Protein: CASTLRGQIHEQYF.

About this clone: Other DNA sequences in the sample encode the same CDR3. This chain connects TRBV6-5 to TRBJ2-3; D may be TRBD2 (7 bases). From germline, CDR1 is MNHEY and CDR2 SVGAGI. The CDR3 consists of 14 residues. Deletions cut 6 bases from V and 1 base from J, with 11 bases between. The CDR3 DNA is TGTGCCAGCAGGGGGGGGGCGGGCACAGATACGCAGTATTTT. Translating it yields CASRGGAGTDTQYF.

At least ten counts were recorded for this clone. This specimen includes other DNA sequences encoding the same CDR3. The chain links TRBV4-3 to TRBJ2-7; D call uncertain. Trimming removed 1 base from V and 6 bases from J, with 7 bases in between. CDR1 and CDR2 from the germline V gene are LGHNA and YSLEER. The CDR3 consists of 12 residues. CDR3 sequence: CASSQGAGEQYF. The CDR3 bases are TGCGCCAGCAGCCAAGGGGCAGGCGAGCAGTACTTC.